These 13 T cell receptor beta chains came from one sample sequenced in a study of T cells after yellow fever vaccination. TCRdb ran MiXCR on the 5' RACE reads and lists one entry per CDR3 protein. The sample carries some 300,000 distinct CDR3 sequences, roughly 8% recorded once. The specimen was PBMCs, collected about 41 days after the first yellow fever vaccination. The receptors were sampled from a man between 18 and 29 years old who received the YFV17D yellow fever vaccine.

This sequence joins TRBV6-1 and TRBJ2-4; TRBD1 is a possible D gene (6 bases). Germline CDR1 is MNHNS and CDR2 is SASEGT. Trimming stripped 5 bases from V and 0 bases from J, with 11 bases between. The CDR3 extends over 15 amino acids. CDR3 protein: CASSTGMLAKNIQYF. CDR3 coding DNA: TGTGCCAGCAGTACAGGGATGCTAGCCAAAAACATTCAGTACTTC.

Worth noting for this clonotype: No conserved phenylalanine or tryptophan is present at the end of the CDR3, so a read error is the likely explanation. The limits of the CDR3 on the DNA are not certain, so only TCRdb's listed CDR3 is given. V usage is TRBV21-1 and J usage is TRBJ2-5; the listed D gene, TRBD1, was not tested against the DNA. TRBV21-1 is termed a pseudogene. With termini counted, the CDR3 has 15 amino acids. The chain's CDR3 is CARRGAGVSRETQYL.

This clonotype appeared many times. The V call is TRBV27, the J call TRBJ2-3, with 7 positions matching TRBD2. V lost 3 bases to trimming and J lost 4 bases; unmatched junction nucleotides: 7. CDR1 is MNHEY and CDR2 is SMNVEV in the germline V gene (reference sequence). The length of the CDR3 is 15 residues. The CDR3 loop reads CASSLIGGGPDTQYF. The CDR3 DNA is TGTGCCAGCAGTTTGATAGGCGGGGGACCAGATACGCAGTATTTT.

This clonotype was counted only a few times. The chain couples TRBV5-8 to TRBJ2-2; perhaps TRBD1 as D (5 bases). V was shortened by 1 base and J by 1 base, with 14 bases between the two germline ends. The germline V gene encodes CDR1 SGHTS and CDR2 YDEGEE. The length of the CDR3 is 17 residues. CDR3 DNA: TGTGCCAGCAGCTTGAAGATAGGGGTCGGGAACACCGGGGAGCTGTTTTTT. The encoded protein is CASSLKIGVGNTGELFF.

Only a few counts were recorded for this clonotype. This rearrangement joins TRBV14 to TRBJ1-2, with D perhaps matching TRBD1 (5 bases). Trimming shortened V by 1 base and J by 4 bases, and 13 bases separated the two germline ends. Germline CDR1 and CDR2: SGHDN and FVKESK. The CDR3 is made up of 15 amino acids. The CDR3: CASSQAWAGSYGYTF. DNA of the CDR3: TGTGCCAGCAGCCAAGCCTGGGCAGGGAGCTATGGCTACACCTTC. The variable domain in full, with the rest retrieved from reference TRBV14 and TRBJ1-2, is EAGVTQFPSHSVIEKGQTVTLRCDPISGHDNLYWYRRVMGKEIKFLLHFVKESKQDESGMPNNRFLAERTGGTYSTLKVQPAELEDSGVYFCASSQAWAGSYGYTFGSGTRLTVV.

CDR3 DNA sequence: TGTGCCAGCAGCTTAAGGCCGGGACAGGGGAATCGTGGCTACACCTTC. Its protein is CASSLRPGQGNRGYTF. The chain carries TRBV7-9 and TRBJ1-2, with 10 bases identical to TRBD1. The CDR3 extends over 16 amino acids. The V gene's germline CDR1 is SEHNR and CDR2 FQNEAQ (reference sequence). V was clipped by 2 bases and J by 7 bases; unmatched bases: 10.

This clonotype was seen a handful of times. The chain is built from TRBV7-9 and TRBJ2-3, with D unclear. This CDR3 region has 12 residues. Germline CDR1 is SEHNR and CDR2 is FQNEAQ (reference sequence). Trimming took off 8 bases at V and 6 bases at J, with 12 bases between the two ends. CDR3 sequence: CASGEVIDTQYF. The DNA of the CDR3 is TGTGCCAGCGGAGAGGTCATCGATACGCAGTATTTT.

This chain links TRBV27 with TRBJ2-3, with 8 bases matching TRBD1. The CDR3 loop spans 13 amino acids. From germline, CDR1 is MNHEY and CDR2 SMNVEV (reference sequence). V was clipped by 8 bases and J by 1 base; unmatched bases: 2. The DNA of the CDR3 is TGTGCCAGCTCGACAGGGGGCACAGATACGCAGTATTTT. Translation gives CASSTGGTDTQYF.

This clonotype was counted only a few times. The chain employs TRBV5-5 and TRBJ1-2; 7 nucleotides line up with TRBD1. V shed 4 bases, J shed 3 bases, and the junction held 3 bases outside the gene matches. The CDR3 has 13 residues. Germline V gene lookup returns CDR1 SGHKS and CDR2 YYEKEE (reference sequence). CDR3 coding DNA: TGTGCCAGCAGCAAAGGGACAGACTATGGCTACACCTTC. Translation: CASSKGTDYGYTF.

V gene TRBV5-1 combines with J gene TRBJ1-1, with TRBD1 matching over 8 bases. V was clipped by 3 bases and J by 0 bases; unmatched bases: 10. The CDR3 has 17 residues. Germline V gene sequence: CDR1 SGHRS, CDR2 YFSETQ. CDR3 loop: CASSSRTGPSMNTEAFF. For the CDR3, the DNA is TGCGCCAGCAGCTCTCGGACAGGGCCAAGCATGAACACTGAAGCTTTCTTT.

This sequence joins TRBV2 and TRBJ2-7; possibly TRBD1 for D (5 bases). This CDR3 contains 12 residues. Trimming cost V 3 bases and J 9 bases, with 12 bases left between them. Per germline, CDR1 SNHLY and CDR2 FYNNEI. The DNA of the CDR3 is TGTGCCAGCAGTGATTTGGCAGACAGGCAGTACTTC. As protein: CASSDLADRQYF. The full variable domain, with the rest looked up from reference TRBV2 and TRBJ2-7, is EPEVTQTPSHQVTQMGQEVILRCVPISNHLYFYWYRQILGQKVEFLVSFYNNEISEKSEIFDDQFSVERPDGSNFTLKIRSTKLEDSAMYFCASSDLADRQYFGPGTRLTVT.

The genes are TRBV19 and TRBJ1-1; D ambiguous. Trimming shortened V by 5 bases and J by 4 bases, and 11 bases separated the two germline ends. The CDR3 loop spans 13 amino acids. Germline CDR1 is LNHDA and CDR2 is SQIVND (reference sequence). The CDR3 DNA follows: TGTGCCAGTAGTGAAAACATGGGCACTGAAGCTTTCTTT. This gives the protein CASSENMGTEAFF. The variable domain in full, with the rest retrieved from reference TRBV19 and TRBJ1-1, is DGGITQSPKYLFRKEGQNVTLSCEQNLNHDAMYWYRQDPGQGLRLIYYSQIVNDFQKGDIAEGYSVSREKKESFPLTVTSAQKNPTAFYLCASSENMGTEAFFGQGTRLTVV.

This clonotype was observed a handful of times. The J gene is TRBJ2-4, the V gene TRBV6-4, with TRBD2 matching over 11 bases. From germline, CDR1 is MRHNA and CDR2 SNTAGT. V was clipped by 5 bases and J by 0 bases; unmatched bases: 15. This CDR3 comprises 20 residues. The CDR3 DNA follows: TGTGCCAGCAGTCATCCTATGGCTAGCGGGGGGTACTCAGCCAAAAACATTCAGTACTTC. This gives the protein CASSHPMASGGYSAKNIQYF.